A selection of T cell receptor beta chains follows, all from one sample in a study of OX40 agonist ivuxolimab in advanced cancers. TCRdb keeps only in-frame clones here, not all; method: immunoSEQ multiplex PCR. Among approximately 67,000 clones, around 90% were seen once, and the ten largest hold around 6.3%. The input for sequencing was CD4+ or CD8+ T cells sorted from blood, taken in a trial of the OX40 agonist ivuxolimab. The receptors derive from an adult with an advanced solid tumor such as melanoma, head and neck, liver or kidney cancer. Each CDR3 is given with its conserved first and last residue. D genes are given only for firm matches. The listing skips clone size in some rows; elsewhere it reads once, few, many or a size class.

j_gene	d_gene	abundance	v_gene	CDR3aa	CDR3nt
TRBJ1-1	-	-	TRBV5-4	CASSGGITEAFF	TGTGCCAGCAGCGGGGGGATTACTGAAGCTTTCTTT
TRBJ2-7	-	-	TRBV27	CASSRGLGKDYEQYF	TGTGCCAGCAGTCGCGGCTTGGGGAAGGACTACGAGCAGTACTTC
TRBJ2-6	-	-	TRBV28	CASSFGPDSGANVLTF	TGTGCCAGCAGTTTCGGACCGGACTCTGGGGCCAACGTCCTGACTTTC
TRBJ1-1	-	once	TRBV11-3	CASSFTGNKEAFF	TGTGCCAGCAGCTTCACAGGGAACAAGGAAGCTTTCTTT
TRBJ2-7	-	once	TRBV5-6	CASSSGFYEQYF	TGTGCCAGCAGCTCCGGATTTTACGAGCAGTACTTC
TRBJ2-1	-	-	TRBV7-2	CASSLGEQFF	TGTGCCAGCAGCTTGGGTGAGCAGTTCTTC
TRBJ2-3	TRBD2	once	TRBV7-9	CASSLLAGSSTDTQYF	TGTGCCAGCAGTTTACTAGCGGGCTCATCCACAGATACGCAGTATTTT
TRBJ1-2	TRBD1	-	TRBV14	CASSPKIRGQGSFGYTF	TGTGCCAGCAGCCCAAAGATTCGGGGACAGGGATCGTTTGGCTACACCTTC
TRBJ1-1	-	-	TRBV28	CASSLGVNTEAFF	TGTGCCAGCAGTTTGGGTGTGAACACTGAAGCTTTCTTT
TRBJ2-7	-	-	TRBV9	CASSVAGGTTYEQYF	TGTGCCAGCAGCGTAGCGGGCGGGACAACCTACGAGCAGTACTTC
TRBJ1-1	-	once	TRBV7-9	CASSLVNQGNTEAFF	TGTGCCAGCAGCTTAGTCAATCAGGGGAACACTGAAGCTTTCTTT
TRBJ1-1	-	-	TRBV7-9	CASSLTTNTEAFF	TGTGCCAGCAGCCTTACAACGAACACTGAAGCTTTCTTT
TRBJ2-7	-	-	TRBV11-2	CASSLGGTGYEQYF	TGTGCCAGCAGCTTAGGAGGGACGGGCTACGAGCAGTACTTC
TRBJ2-3	TRBD1	once	TRBV7-7	CASSLERTGPSTDTQYF	TGTGCTAGCAGCTTAGAGAGGACAGGGCCAAGCACAGATACGCAGTATTTT
TRBJ2-7	-	-	TRBV30	CAWSPTPLISYEQYF	TGTGCCTGGAGTCCCACTCCTTTAATCTCCTACGAGCAGTACTTC
TRBJ1-4	-	-	TRBV7-9	CASSTAGFNEKLFF	TGTGCCAGCAGCACCGCAGGTTTTAATGAAAAACTGTTTTTT
TRBJ1-1	-	-	TRBV29-1	CSVEAWTPGGWPEAFF	TGCAGCGTTGAGGCCTGGACCCCCGGGGGATGGCCTGAAGCTTTCTTT
TRBJ1-4	TRBD1	-	TRBV9	CASSPGEGAPNEKLFF	TGTGCCAGCAGCCCCGGCGAGGGGGCACCTAATGAAAAACTGTTTTTT